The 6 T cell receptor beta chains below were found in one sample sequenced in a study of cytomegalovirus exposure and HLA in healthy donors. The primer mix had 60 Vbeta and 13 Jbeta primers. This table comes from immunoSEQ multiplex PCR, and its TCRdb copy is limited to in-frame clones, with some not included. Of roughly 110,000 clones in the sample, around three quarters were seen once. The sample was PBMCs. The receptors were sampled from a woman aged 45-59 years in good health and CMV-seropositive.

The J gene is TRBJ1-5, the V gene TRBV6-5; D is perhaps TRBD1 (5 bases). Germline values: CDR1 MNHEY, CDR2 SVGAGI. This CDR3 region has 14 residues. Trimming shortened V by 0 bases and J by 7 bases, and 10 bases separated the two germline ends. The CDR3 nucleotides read TGTGCCAGCAGTTACTCGATAGGGGTGCAGCCCCAGCATTTT. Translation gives CASSYSIGVQPQHF.

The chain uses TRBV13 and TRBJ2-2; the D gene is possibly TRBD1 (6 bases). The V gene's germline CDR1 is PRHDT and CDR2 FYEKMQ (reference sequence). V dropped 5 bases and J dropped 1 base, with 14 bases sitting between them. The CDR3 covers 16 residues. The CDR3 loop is CASSNPGHLNTGELFF. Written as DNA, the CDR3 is TGTGCCAGCAGCAACCCGGGACATTTGAACACCGGGGAGCTGTTTTTT.

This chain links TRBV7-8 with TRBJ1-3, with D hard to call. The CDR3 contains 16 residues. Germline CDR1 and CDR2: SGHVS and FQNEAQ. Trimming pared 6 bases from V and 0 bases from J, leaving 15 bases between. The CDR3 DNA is TGTGCCAGCAGTTCCTCGGGGAGTCGCTCTGGAAACACCATATATTTT. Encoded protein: CASSSSGSRSGNTIYF.

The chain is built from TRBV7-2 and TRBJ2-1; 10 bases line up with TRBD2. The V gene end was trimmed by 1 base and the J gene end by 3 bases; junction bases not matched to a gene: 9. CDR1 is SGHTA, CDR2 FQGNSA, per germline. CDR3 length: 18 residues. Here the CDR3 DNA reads TGTGCCAGCAGCTTAGAGACTACTAGCGGGGCTATCTACAATGAGCAGTTCTTC. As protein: CASSLETTSGAIYNEQFF.

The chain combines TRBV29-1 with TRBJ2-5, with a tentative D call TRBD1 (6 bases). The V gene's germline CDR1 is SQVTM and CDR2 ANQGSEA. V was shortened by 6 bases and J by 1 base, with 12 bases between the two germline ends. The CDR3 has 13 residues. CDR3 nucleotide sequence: TGCAGCGTACTGGACAGATTCCAAGAGACCCAGTACTTC. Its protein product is CSVLDRFQETQYF.

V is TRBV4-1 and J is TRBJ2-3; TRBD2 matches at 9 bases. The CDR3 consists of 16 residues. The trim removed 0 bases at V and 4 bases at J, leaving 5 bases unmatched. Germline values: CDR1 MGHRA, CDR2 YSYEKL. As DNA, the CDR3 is TGCGCCAGCAGCCAAGATTTGGGACTAGCCCCAGATACGCAGTATTTT. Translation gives CASSQDLGLAPDTQYF.